These 16 T cell receptor beta chains share one sample of origin, sequenced in a study of T cell repertoires in cytomegalovirus infection. TCRdb re-derived calls from the reads in MiXCR, one entry per CDR3 protein. Seen here are around 260,000 distinct CDR3 sequences, roughly 23% observed once, and the top ten hold around 14%. Sequencing used PBMCs. The receptor source for this set is a human donor in good health (CMV status not recorded). Some clones in this sample may be carry-over from other donors' samples.

The CDR3 DNA is TGCAGTGCAAGGCCTACAGGGTACTATGGCTACACCTTC. Its translation is CSARPTGYYGYTF. The rearrangement links TRBV20-1 to TRBJ1-2; tentative D call: TRBD1 (6 bases). The CDR3 has 13 residues. The germline V gene has CDR1 DFQATT and CDR2 SNEGSKA (reference sequence). The V gene lost 6 bases and the J gene lost 3 bases, with 14 bases spanning the gap.

This clonotype was observed a single time. This chain connects TRBV7-3 to TRBJ2-4, with a possible D match to TRBD2 (6 bases). The CDR3 has 15 residues. Per germline, CDR1 SGHTA and CDR2 FQGTGA. Trimming left V 1 base short and J 1 base short, with 8 bases between. The CDR3: CASSLIGGAKNIQYF. CDR3 DNA sequence: TGTGCCAGCAGCTTAATTGGGGGGGCCAAAAACATTCAGTACTTC.

This clonotype turned up a few times. The DNA of the CDR3 is TGTGCCAGCAGCTTAGGGAACGCGAACACCGGGGAGCTGTTTTTT. Protein product: CASSLGNANTGELFF. This chain joins TRBV11-3 and TRBJ2-2; D not resolved. CDR3 length: 15 amino acids. Germline lookup yields CDR1 SGHNT and CDR2 YENEEA. V shed 1 base and J shed 0 bases, with 6 bases lying between them. The full variable domain, in which reference TRBV11-3 and TRBJ2-2 provide the parts outside the CDR3, is EAGVVQSPRYKIIEKKQPVAFWCNPISGHNTLYWYLQNLGQGPELLIRYENEEAVDDSQLPKDRFSAERLKGVDSTLKIQPAELGDSAVYLCASSLGNANTGELFFGEGSRLTVL.

J is TRBJ1-6 and V is TRBV6-6; D not certain. V gave up 7 bases and J gave up 14 bases, with 18 bases separating them. Germline lookup yields CDR1 MNHNY and CDR2 SVGAGI (reference sequence). This CDR3 is built from 13 residues. As DNA, the CDR3 is TGTGCCAGCATCGACTCATCCTTTGAGACCCTCCACTTT. It is translated as CASIDSSFETLHF.

V usage is TRBV5-1 and J usage is TRBJ1-4; D gene uncertain. V was cut by 4 bases and J by 2 bases, with 12 bases left in between. The CDR3 contains 15 residues. The germline V gene encodes CDR1 SGHRS and CDR2 YFSETQ. In nucleotides, the CDR3 is TGCGCCAGCAGCCCCGCAGGTGTGACTAATGAAAAACTGTTTTTT. It is translated as CASSPAGVTNEKLFF.

Of note for this clonotype: This could be a read error, since a much larger clone is one nucleotide away. The chain has TRBV7-2 and TRBJ2-1; 7 bases align to TRBD2. The junction had 11 bases not matched to a gene; V was cut back by 7 bases and J by 5 bases. Germline assignment: CDR1 SGHTA and CDR2 FQGNSA. This CDR3 spans 15 amino acids. CDR3 DNA sequence: TGTGCCAGCACCAGGCGCAGCGGGAAAAACAATGAGCAGTTCTTC. Its translation: CASTRRSGKNNEQFF.

This clonotype showed up many times. The chain has TRBV12-3 or TRBV12-4 and TRBJ1-2; TRBD1 agrees at 7 bases. With 4 bases clipped from V and 0 bases from J, the junction kept 8 bases outside the gene matches. The CDR3 is 16 amino acids. The CDR3 loop reads CASSSGTDASNYGYTF. CDR3 bases: TGTGCCAGCAGTTCCGGGACAGACGCTTCTAACTATGGCTACACCTTC.

This chain joins TRBV4-1 and TRBJ2-1, with 9 positions matching TRBD1. The CDR3 is 16 residues long. Per the germline V gene, CDR1 is MGHRA and CDR2 is YSYEKL. V was pared by 4 bases and J by 10 bases, with 14 bases of the junction left unmatched. For the CDR3, the DNA is TGCGCCAGCAGCCCAATCCCGGGACAGGGACGGGGGGAGCAGTTCTTC. This sequence encodes CASSPIPGQGRGEQFF.

This clonotype showed up just a few times. The chain couples TRBV28 to TRBJ2-5, with D perhaps TRBD1 (5 bases). CDR3 length: 15 residues. Germline CDR1 MDHEN, CDR2 SYDVKM. The V end lost 2 bases, the J end lost 5 bases, and 15 bases lay between the germline ends. The CDR3 sequence is CASSLSRGAAETQYF. CDR3 DNA sequence: TGTGCCAGCAGTTTAAGTAGGGGCGCGGCCGAGACCCAGTACTTC.

Remarks on this clonotype: A junction end diverges from the germline sequence, so it may reflect a read error. The chain joins TRBV4-1 to TRBJ2-5, with unresolved D. Germline V gene lookup returns CDR1 MGHRA and CDR2 YSYEKL. The CDR3 has 13 residues. CDR3 sequence: CASSQVSGETQYF. Written as DNA, the CDR3 is TGTGCCAGCAGCCAAGTGTCGGGAGAGACCCAGTACTTC.

The V and J genes are TRBV6-2 or TRBV6-3 and TRBJ1-5, with 9 bases fitting TRBD1. CDR3 length: 14 amino acids. V lost 7 bases, J lost 9 bases, and 10 bases stayed unmatched. Germline V gene lookup returns CDR1 MNHEY and CDR2 SVGEGT. The CDR3 spells CASTRTGDPLPQHF. CDR3 bases: TGTGCCAGCACCCGGACAGGGGACCCTCTGCCCCAGCATTTT.

The CDR3: CASRLQGGAGTEAFF. CDR3 sequence (DNA): TGTGCCAGCAGACTACAAGGGGGCGCGGGCACTGAAGCTTTCTTT. The V and J genes are TRBV6-4 and TRBJ1-1; 7 bases map to TRBD1. V gave up 6 bases and J gave up 4 bases; unmatched junction bases: 11. The CDR3 has 15 amino acids. Germline assignment: CDR1 MRHNA and CDR2 SNTAGT.

This clonotype showed up just a few times. The rearrangement joins TRBV12-3 or TRBV12-4 to TRBJ2-1, with 7 positions matching TRBD2. Trimming removed 5 bases from V and 7 bases from J; junction bases left unmatched: 5. The CDR3 length is 13 residues. CDR3 in DNA: TGTGCCAGCAGTCGAAGCGGGAATAATGAGCAGTTCTTC. Encoded protein: CASSRSGNNEQFF.

The chain combines TRBV20-1 with TRBJ2-1; 9 bases line up with TRBD2. This CDR3 contains 16 residues. The junction had 12 bases not matched to a gene; V was cut back by 1 base and J by 8 bases. CDR1 is DFQATT and CDR2 is SNEGSKA in the germline V gene (reference sequence). This chain's CDR3 is CSARAPGLASWYEQFF. CDR3 DNA: TGCAGTGCTAGAGCCCCAGGACTAGCGTCCTGGTATGAGCAGTTCTTC.

This clonotype has at least ten counts. This sequence joins TRBV28 and TRBJ2-3, with D possibly matching TRBD2 (6 bases). The CDR3 sequence is 16 residues long. The V end lost 3 bases, the J end lost 2 bases, and 15 bases lay between the germline ends. The germline V gene has CDR1 MDHEN and CDR2 SYDVKM. Here the CDR3 reads CASSLGGRGYTDTQYF. CDR3 bases: TGTGCCAGCAGTTTGGGTGGACGGGGGTACACAGATACGCAGTATTTT.

CDR3 nucleotide sequence: TGTGCCAGCAGCGGAGGCGGGACCCTTAATTCACCCCTCCACTTT. It is translated as CASSGGGTLNSPLHF. V gene TRBV7-9 combines with J gene TRBJ1-6, with D perhaps TRBD1 (5 bases). This CDR3 comprises 15 residues. From germline, CDR1 is SEHNR and CDR2 FQNEAQ (reference sequence). The ends were cut back, 5 bases at V and 6 bases at J, with 14 bases in the middle.